Described below is a single T cell receptor beta chain sequence and its context. It lacks a known antigen. No qualities accompany the bases; no much larger clone lies one base away. The sample originates from a study of CD8 T cells in ankylosing spondylitis (dated by TCRdb to the late 2010s). Context from the whole study: T cell receptor beta repertoires were profiled in healthy donors and ankylosing spondylitis patients so that disease-linked TCR variants could be found. The full study cohort comprised 20 to 30 ankylosing spondylitis patients and 110 or so healthy donors. Peripheral blood was sampled, and synovial fluid was additionally collected from ankylosing spondylitis patients. Findings and caveats that apply to the study as a whole: A TCR beta motif made up of several highly homologous amino acid variants appeared to be characteristic of blood from ankylosing spondylitis patients. The disease-linked clones were reported as significantly enriched in matched synovial fluid samples from ankylosing spondylitis patients. Some motif variants were previously reported in synovial fluid and blood of reactive arthritis patients, suggesting common disease-initiation mechanisms. In peripheral blood, the disease-linked clones were found at relatively low frequencies and had a CD8+ phenotype.

Sequencing was carried out with an Illumina HiSeq 2500. Quantitative 5'-RACE with molecular barcodes was used to prepare TCR beta libraries. Turning to the authors' computational methods: A new computational method, built on a probabilistic model of VDJ rearrangement, was used to identify disease-linked TCR variants. TCRdb reprocessing: public reads trimmed at Q25 with fastp, clones called with MiXCR, in-frame beta chains kept. Rows with one shared CDR3 protein collapse into an entry with the most common genes and DNA. Clone size and V and J calls follow TCRdb, not the original study. Here the sample has 450,000 or so distinct CDR3 sequences; more than 25% occur a single time. In total, the top ten clones hold roughly 0.9% of the sample. From the cysteine up to the phenylalanine, the CDR3 has a length of 14 residues. Only the CDR3 DNA is retained, 42 bases long and in frame from the first base. Ends trimmed: V by 6 bases, J by 9 bases; bases unmatched to a gene: 10. The CDR1 and CDR2 encoded by the germline V gene are SGHRS and YFSETQ.

The specimen was blood, either unsorted or a sorted T cell fraction (not recorded which). In this chain, TRBV5-1 is recombined with TRBJ2-1; a stretch of 9 junction bases matches TRBD1. This clonotype was obtained from a male donor with ankylosing spondylitis. The nucleotides read TGCGCCAGCACCGGGACAGGGACTATACGTGAGCAGTTCTTC. It is translated as CASTGTGTIREQFF.